These 13 T cell receptor beta chains originate from one sample sequenced in a study of shared clonotypes between healthy human individuals. Clones were read by immunoSEQ multiplex PCR, and TCRdb kept only the in-frame ones, dropping some. The data show about 690,000 clones, with about 90% seen just once and 34% held by the top ten. The sequenced sample was memory CD8+ T cells from PBMCs. Subset specified: CD45RO+ cells pooled with CCR7-negative TemRA cells. Receptors originate from a man aged 18 to 29 in good health. Some clones in this sample may be carry-over from other donors' samples.

This sequence joins TRBV6-4 and TRBJ2-7; D is possibly TRBD2 (5 bases). Germline values: CDR1 MRHNA, CDR2 SNTAGT. V lost 3 bases, J lost 3 bases, and 15 bases lay in between. The CDR3 sequence is 15 residues long. CDR3 in amino acids: CASSEGPGNGYEQYF. The CDR3 DNA follows: TGTGCCAGCAGTGAAGGGCCGGGGAACGGCTACGAGCAGTACTTC.

This chain joins TRBV10-3 and TRBJ2-1, with 7 bases matching TRBD2. Losses at the gene ends were 3 bases for V and 2 bases for J; bases not matched to a gene: 4. The germline V gene has CDR1 ENHRY and CDR2 SYGVKD. The CDR3 runs to 15 residues. As DNA, the CDR3 is TGTGCCATCAGTGACACTAGCGACCCCTACAATGAGCAGTTCTTC. Translated: CAISDTSDPYNEQFF.

The V gene is TRBV19, the J gene TRBJ1-5, with TRBD1 matching 10 bases. CDR1 is LNHDA and CDR2 is SQIVND in the germline V gene (reference sequence). The length of the CDR3 is 14 residues. With V trimmed by 3 bases and J by 7 bases, 3 bases remained unmatched. Here the CDR3 reads CASSIRQGAQPQHF. The CDR3 DNA reads TGTGCCAGTAGTATTCGACAGGGGGCCCAGCCCCAGCATTTT.

The rearrangement links TRBV30 to TRBJ2-7; D not certain. Germline V CDR1 and CDR2: GTSNPN, SVGIG (reference sequence). V was pared by 1 base and J by 0 bases, with 10 bases between. The CDR3 consists of 14 residues. The CDR3 sequence: CAWSGGSISYEQYF. The CDR3 DNA is TGTGCCTGGAGTGGTGGGTCAATCTCCTACGAGCAGTACTTC.

This sequence joins TRBV10-2 and TRBJ1-5; TRBD1 is a possible D gene (6 bases). V was pared by 5 bases and J by 0 bases, with 14 bases between. Germline CDR1 reads WSHSY; CDR2 reads SAAADI. CDR3 length equals 16 residues. The CDR3 loop reads CASSLNRVNSNQPQHF. DNA for the CDR3: TGCGCCAGCAGTCTTAACAGGGTGAATAGCAATCAGCCCCAGCATTTT.

The chain uses TRBV7-3 and TRBJ2-2; 14 nucleotides agree with TRBD2. Losses at the gene ends were 5 bases for V and 5 bases for J; bases not matched to a gene: 4. This CDR3 comprises 16 residues. CDR1 is SGHTA, CDR2 FQGTGA, per germline. The CDR3: CASSLGTSGSTGELFF. In nucleotides, the CDR3 is TGTGCCAGCAGCCTCGGGACTAGCGGGAGTACCGGGGAGCTGTTTTTT.

The chain has TRBV4-1 and TRBJ2-1, with 11 bases identical to TRBD2. CDR3 length equals 15 residues. V shed 1 base, J shed 7 bases, and the junction held 3 bases outside the gene matches. CDR1 and CDR2 from the germline V gene are MGHRA and YSYEKL. CDR3: CASSQGLAGINEQFF. The DNA for the CDR3 is TGCGCCAGCAGCCAAGGACTAGCGGGGATTAATGAGCAGTTCTTC.

The chain recombines TRBV14 with TRBJ2-5; 8 positions match TRBD1. CDR3 size: 16 residues. After removal of 5 bases from V and 3 bases from J, the junction contained 11 bases not matched to a gene. Looked up from germline, CDR1 is SGHDN and CDR2 is FVKESK. The CDR3 bases are TGTGCCAGCAGCTTGAGGTCCAGGGGGCAGGAAGAGACCCAGTACTTC. Its translation is CASSLRSRGQEETQYF.

The chain recombines TRBV29-1 with TRBJ1-1; a weak D match, TRBD1 (6 bases). In germline, CDR1 is SQVTM, CDR2 ANQGSEA. The ends were cut back, 2 bases at V and 0 bases at J, with 13 bases in the middle. CDR3 length: 15 residues. Written as DNA, the CDR3 is TGCAGCGTTGAAATGGACAGCCTCATGAACACTGAAGCTTTCTTT. It encodes CSVEMDSLMNTEAFF. The whole variable domain, remainder taken from reference TRBV29-1 and TRBJ1-1, is SAVISQKPSRDICQRGTSLTIQCQVDSQVTMMFWYRQQPGQSLTLIATANQGSEATYESGFVIDKFPISRPNLTFSTLTVSNMSPEDSSIYLCSVEMDSLMNTEAFFGQGTRLTVV.

The V and J genes are TRBV2 and TRBJ2-7, with a weak D call TRBD2 (6 bases). Per germline, CDR1 SNHLY and CDR2 FYNNEI. V was pared by 8 bases and J by 5 bases, with 25 bases between. The CDR3 covers 16 residues. The CDR3 sequence is CASESRPGLSFDEQYF. CDR3 sequence (DNA): TGTGCCAGCGAGTCAAGGCCGGGACTTAGCTTTGACGAGCAGTACTTC.

V usage is TRBV6-1 and J usage is TRBJ2-1; D may be TRBD2 (5 bases). The ends were cut back, 1 base at V and 6 bases at J, with 19 bases in the middle. The CDR3 is 17 amino acids. Germline lookup yields CDR1 MNHNS and CDR2 SASEGT. For the CDR3, the DNA is TGTGCCAGCAGTGAAGAGTGGGTGGGCGGGCGTCCCAATGAGCAGTTCTTC. It encodes CASSEEWVGGRPNEQFF.

V usage is TRBV28 and J usage is TRBJ2-7; 9 bases match TRBD2. Germline V gene sequence: CDR1 MDHEN, CDR2 SYDVKM. J was trimmed by 4 bases and V by 5 bases; bases with no gene match: 9. The CDR3 extends over 15 amino acids. The CDR3 bases are TGTGCCAGCAGTCCCACCCCTAGCGGGGCGTACGAGCAGTACTTC. It translates to CASSPTPSGAYEQYF.

The chain employs TRBV4-3 and TRBJ1-1; D is unclear. V was pared by 0 bases and J by 5 bases, with 7 bases between. Germline CDR1 and CDR2: LGHNA and YSLEER. This CDR3 comprises 13 residues. In nucleotides, the CDR3 is TGCGCCAGCAGCCAAGATGGAGGGACTGAAGCTTTCTTT. Its translation: CASSQDGGTEAFF.